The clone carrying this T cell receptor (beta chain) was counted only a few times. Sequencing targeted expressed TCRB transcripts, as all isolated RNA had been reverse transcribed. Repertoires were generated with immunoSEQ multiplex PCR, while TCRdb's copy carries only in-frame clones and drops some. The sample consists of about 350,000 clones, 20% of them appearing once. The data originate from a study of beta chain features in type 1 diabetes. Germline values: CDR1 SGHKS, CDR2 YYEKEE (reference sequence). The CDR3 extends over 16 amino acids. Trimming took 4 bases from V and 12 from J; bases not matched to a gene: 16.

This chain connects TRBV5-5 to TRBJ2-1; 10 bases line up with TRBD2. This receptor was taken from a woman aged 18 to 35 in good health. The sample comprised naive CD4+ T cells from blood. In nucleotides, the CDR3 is TGTGCCAGCAGCACTCCTAGCGGGGGCGCCTTAAAGGGGCAGTTCTTC. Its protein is CASSTPSGGALKGQFF.